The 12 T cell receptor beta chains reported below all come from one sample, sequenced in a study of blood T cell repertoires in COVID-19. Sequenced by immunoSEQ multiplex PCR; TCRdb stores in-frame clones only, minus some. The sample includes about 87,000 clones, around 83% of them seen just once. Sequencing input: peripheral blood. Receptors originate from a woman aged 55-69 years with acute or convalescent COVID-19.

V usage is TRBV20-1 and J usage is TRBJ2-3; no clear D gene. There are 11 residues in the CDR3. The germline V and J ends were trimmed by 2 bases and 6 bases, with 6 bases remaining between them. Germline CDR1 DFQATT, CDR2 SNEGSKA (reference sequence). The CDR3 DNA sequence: TGCAGTGCTAGAAATTCTGATACGCAGTATTTT. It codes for CSARNSDTQYF.

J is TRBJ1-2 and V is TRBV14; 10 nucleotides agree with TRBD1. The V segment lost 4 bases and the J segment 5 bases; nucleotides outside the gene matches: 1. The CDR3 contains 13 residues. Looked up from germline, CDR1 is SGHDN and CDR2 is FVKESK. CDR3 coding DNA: TGTGCCAGCAGCCCGGGACAGGGGTATGGCTACACCTTC. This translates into CASSPGQGYGYTF. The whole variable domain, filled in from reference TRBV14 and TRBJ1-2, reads EAGVTQFPSHSVIEKGQTVTLRCDPISGHDNLYWYRRVMGKEIKFLLHFVKESKQDESGMPNNRFLAERTGGTYSTLKVQPAELEDSGVYFCASSPGQGYGYTFGSGTRLTVV.

CDR3 residues: CASSLGPPDRGQEQYF. In DNA, the CDR3 is TGCGCCAGCAGCTTGGGGCCCCCGGACAGGGGTCAGGAGCAGTACTTC. The J gene is TRBJ2-7, the V gene TRBV5-1; TRBD1 matches 9 bases. The germline CDR1 and CDR2 sequences are SGHRS and YFSETQ. The CDR3 extends over 16 amino acids. V was pared by 0 bases and J by 7 bases, with 11 bases of the junction left unmatched.

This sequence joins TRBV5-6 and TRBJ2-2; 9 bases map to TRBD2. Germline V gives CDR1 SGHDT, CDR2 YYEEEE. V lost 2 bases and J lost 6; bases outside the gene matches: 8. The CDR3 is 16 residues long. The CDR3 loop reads CASSFLAGVGPGELFF. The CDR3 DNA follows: TGTGCCAGCAGCTTTTTAGCGGGGGTAGGACCCGGGGAGCTGTTTTTT.

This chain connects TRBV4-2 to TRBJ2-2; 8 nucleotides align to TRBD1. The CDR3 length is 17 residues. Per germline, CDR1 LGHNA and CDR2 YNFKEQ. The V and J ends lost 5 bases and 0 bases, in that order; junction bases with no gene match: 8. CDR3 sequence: CASSSGTGPANTGELFF. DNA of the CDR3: TGTGCCAGCAGCTCCGGGACAGGCCCCGCGAACACCGGGGAGCTGTTTTTT.

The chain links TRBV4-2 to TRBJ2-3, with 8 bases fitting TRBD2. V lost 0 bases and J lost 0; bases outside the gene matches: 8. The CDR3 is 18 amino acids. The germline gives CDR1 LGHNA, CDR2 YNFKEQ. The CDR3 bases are TGTGCCAGCAGCCAAGACTTCGCGGGGGGCGCTAGCACAGATACGCAGTATTTT. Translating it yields CASSQDFAGGASTDTQYF.

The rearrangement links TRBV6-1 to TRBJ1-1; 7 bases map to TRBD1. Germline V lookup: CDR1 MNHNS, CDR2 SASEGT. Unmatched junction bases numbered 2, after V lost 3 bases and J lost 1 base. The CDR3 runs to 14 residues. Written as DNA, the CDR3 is TGTGCCAGCAGTGAGGACAGGAAGAACACTGAAGCTTTCTTT. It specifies CASSEDRKNTEAFF.

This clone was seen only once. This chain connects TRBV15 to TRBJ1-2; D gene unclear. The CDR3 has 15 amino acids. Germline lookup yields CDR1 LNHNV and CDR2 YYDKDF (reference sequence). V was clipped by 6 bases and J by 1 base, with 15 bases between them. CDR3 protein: CATRAVGSVNYGYTF. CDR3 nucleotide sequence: TGTGCCACCAGAGCGGTCGGGAGTGTTAACTATGGCTACACCTTC.

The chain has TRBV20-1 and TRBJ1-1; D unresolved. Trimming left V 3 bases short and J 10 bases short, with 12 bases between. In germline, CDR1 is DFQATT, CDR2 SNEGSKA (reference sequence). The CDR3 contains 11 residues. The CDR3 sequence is CSASLGSRAFF. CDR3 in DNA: TGCAGTGCTAGCCTGGGGAGCCGAGCTTTCTTT.

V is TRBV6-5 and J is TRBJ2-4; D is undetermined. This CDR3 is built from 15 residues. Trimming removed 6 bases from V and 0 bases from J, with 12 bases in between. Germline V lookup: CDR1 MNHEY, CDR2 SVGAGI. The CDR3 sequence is CASRSIALAKNIQYF. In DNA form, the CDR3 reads TGTGCCAGCAGGTCAATAGCTCTAGCCAAAAACATTCAGTACTTC.

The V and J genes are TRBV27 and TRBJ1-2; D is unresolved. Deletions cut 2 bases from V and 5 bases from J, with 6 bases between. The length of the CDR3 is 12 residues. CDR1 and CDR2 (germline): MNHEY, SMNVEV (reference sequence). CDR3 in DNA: TGTGCCAGCAGTTTAGCAGGATATGGCTACACCTTC. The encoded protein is CASSLAGYGYTF.

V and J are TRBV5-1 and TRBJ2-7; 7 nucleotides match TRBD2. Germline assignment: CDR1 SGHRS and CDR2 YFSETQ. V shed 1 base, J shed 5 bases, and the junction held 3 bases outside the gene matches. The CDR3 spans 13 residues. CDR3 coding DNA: TGCGCCAGCAGCTTGAGCGGGATAAACGAGCAGTACTTC. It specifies CASSLSGINEQYF.